This entry is about one T cell receptor beta chain. The antigen is undetermined. The sample comes from a study of OX40 agonist ivuxolimab in advanced cancers. Study summary: The study enrolled dose-escalation patients with hepatocellular carcinoma, melanoma, renal cell or head and neck cancer. Prior anti-PD-1, anti-PD-L1 or anti-CTLA-4 therapy was allowed; about 39% had some.

Using immunoSEQ multiplex PCR, the repertoire was profiled, and TCRdb retains in-frame clones only, with some absent. The table shows 90,000 to 120,000 clones, with roughly 90% occurring only once. Per the germline V gene, CDR1 is SGHNT and CDR2 is YENEEA. Trimming removed 6 bases at V and 0 bases at J, with 14 bases between. This CDR3 has 15 amino acids. General study results and limits: Antigen specificity was not determined for the expanded peripheral T cells. Blood T cells, both CD4+ and CD8+, expanded clonally by week 6 at 0.1 to 3.0 mg/kg.

The receptor's source is an adult with an advanced solid tumor such as melanoma, head and neck, liver or kidney cancer. The sequenced sample was CD4+ or CD8+ T cells sorted from blood, obtained in a trial of the OX40 agonist ivuxolimab. V is TRBV11-3 and J is TRBJ2-5, with D unclear. The CDR3 region is CASSLGPDNQETQYF. In DNA, the CDR3 is TGTGCCAGCAGTCTTGGGCCGGATAACCAAGAGACCCAGTACTTC. Variable domain in full (rest from reference TRBV11-3 and TRBJ2-5): EAGVVQSPRYKIIEKKQPVAFWCNPISGHNTLYWYLQNLGQGPELLIRYENEEAVDDSQLPKDRFSAERLKGVDSTLKIQPAELGDSAVYLCASSLGPDNQETQYFGPGTRLLVL.